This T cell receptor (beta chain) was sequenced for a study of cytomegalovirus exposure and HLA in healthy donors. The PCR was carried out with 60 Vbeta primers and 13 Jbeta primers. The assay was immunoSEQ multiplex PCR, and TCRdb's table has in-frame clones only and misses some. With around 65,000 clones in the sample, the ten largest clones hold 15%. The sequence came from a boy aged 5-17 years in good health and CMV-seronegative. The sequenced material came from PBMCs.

The CDR3 spells CASSLRQGAEAFF. The CDR3 DNA reads TGTGCCAGCAGTTTACGACAGGGCGCTGAAGCTTTCTTT. The rearrangement uses TRBV28 and TRBJ1-1; 7 bases are shared with TRBD1. Germline V lookup: CDR1 MDHEN, CDR2 SYDVKM. The CDR3 loop spans 13 amino acids. The trim removed 2 bases at V and 6 bases at J, leaving 3 bases unmatched.